A selection of T cell receptor beta chains follows, all from one sample in a study of blood T cell repertoires in COVID-19. The repertoire was sequenced with immunoSEQ multiplex PCR; TCRdb's copy has only in-frame clones and lacks some. The data hold about 58,000 clones, with more than 80% observed a single time. The sample taken for sequencing was peripheral blood. Receptors originate from a man aged 55 to 70 with COVID-19, enrolled during active disease. The CDR3 runs from the conserved cysteine through the conserved F or W. Each record gives: J gene, clone size, V gene, D gene, CDR3 DNA, CDR3 protein. A D gene is named only where the DNA matches it firmly. Some rows have no size entry. The others give once, few or many, or a class for an expanded clone.

>TRBJ1-1|few|TRBV5-1|TRBD1
TGCGCCAGCAGCTTGGGGACGGACAGGGGGCGCACGGGCGAAGCTTTCTTT
CASSLGTDRGRTGEAFF
>TRBJ2-7|.|TRBV5-8|TRBD1
TGTGCCAGCAGCTACTCCGGGACAGGACCCTACGAGCAGTACTTC
CASSYSGTGPYEQYF
>TRBJ2-1|.|TRBV3-1/TRBV3-2|TRBD2
TGTGCCAGCAGCCAAGGAGTATTTGGACTAGCGGGCCCCATTTCCTACAATGAGCAGTTCTTC
CASSQGVFGLAGPISYNEQFF
>TRBJ1-1|.|TRBV19|.
TGTGCCAGTAGTCTTCAGGGTCCCACTGAAGCTTTCTTT
CASSLQGPTEAFF
>TRBJ2-7|.|TRBV5-1|TRBD1
TGCGCCAGCAACCGGGACAGTTCCTACGAGCAGTACTTC
CASNRDSSYEQYF
>TRBJ2-7|once|TRBV7-9|.
TGTGCCAGCAGTAAGGGGGACCACTCCTACGAGCAGTACTTC
CASSKGDHSYEQYF
>TRBJ2-3|.|TRBV11-3|TRBD2
TGTGCCAGCAGCTCGCGGACTAGCGGATACACAGATACGCAGTATTTT
CASSSRTSGYTDTQYF
>TRBJ2-5|.|TRBV29-1|.
TGCAGCGTTGAACTGGAAGGCAGGCAAGAGACCCAGTACTTC
CSVELEGRQETQYF
>TRBJ1-4|.|TRBV7-3|TRBD1
TGTGCCAGCAGCTCCTCCCCGGTCGGGACAGGGAATGAAAAACTGTTTTTT
CASSSSPVGTGNEKLFF
>TRBJ1-6|once|TRBV5-1|TRBD1
TGCGCCAGCAGCCCCGAGGGACAGGGGAATTCACCCCTCCACTTT
CASSPEGQGNSPLHF
>TRBJ2-7|.|TRBV11-2|TRBD1
TGTGCCAGCAGCTTAGCACAGGGGCTCTCCTACGAGCAGTACTTC
CASSLAQGLSYEQYF
>TRBJ2-1|.|TRBV4-1|TRBD1
TGCGCCAGCAGCCATATAACAGGGGAGAATGAGCAGTTCTTC
CASSHITGENEQFF
>TRBJ1-2|.|TRBV7-9|TRBD1
TGTGCCAGCAGCCGCGCCGGGACAGGGGGGGATGGCTACACCTTC
CASSRAGTGGDGYTF
>TRBJ1-2|.|TRBV6-5|.
TGTGCCACGCAGGGGCTAAACTATGGCTACACCTTC
CATQGLNYGYTF
>TRBJ1-5|.|TRBV3-1/TRBV3-2|.
TGTGCCAGCAGCCAAGTTGGGAGTCATCAGCCCCAGCATTTT
CASSQVGSHQPQHF
>TRBJ2-1|.|TRBV28|.
TGTGCCAGCAGTTTATTGGGGCTAGCCTACAATGAGCAGTTCTTC
CASSLLGLAYNEQFF
>TRBJ2-7|once|TRBV5-6|TRBD1
TGTGCCAGCAGCTTTCTAGGGACAGGGCATGTCGAGCAGTACTTC
CASSFLGTGHVEQYF
>TRBJ1-4|.|TRBV4-1|TRBD1
TGCGCCAGCAGCCCCAGCAGGGGACAGGTTAATGAAAAACTGTTTTTT
CASSPSRGQVNEKLFF
>TRBJ1-2|.|TRBV11-2|TRBD1
TGTGCCAGCAGCTTAAACAGGGGAAGAGTGGGCAACTATGGCTACACCTTC
CASSLNRGRVGNYGYTF
>TRBJ2-3|.|TRBV12-3/TRBV12-4|.
TGTGCCAGCAGCCATCGGACTGATATTACGCAGTATTTT
CASSHRTDITQYF
>TRBJ1-1|.|TRBV18|.
TGTGCCAGCTCCCAAGGACAAGCCCCCGGCACTGAAGCTTTCTTT
CASSQGQAPGTEAFF
>TRBJ1-2|.|TRBV5-6|.
TGTGCCAGCAGCTCGGGTGACTATGGCTACACCTTC
CASSSGDYGYTF
>TRBJ2-3|.|TRBV7-9|TRBD1
TGTGCCAGCAGCCCCGGACAGGGGTGGAGAGTAGATACGCAGTATTTT
CASSPGQGWRVDTQYF
>TRBJ2-7|.|TRBV4-1|TRBD1
TGCGCCAGCAGCCAAACTCCGGGACAGGGCTACGAGCAGTACTTC
CASSQTPGQGYEQYF
>TRBJ2-2|.|TRBV15|.
TGTGCCACCAGCAGAGATATTTCCGGGGAGCTGTTTTTT
CATSRDISGELFF
>TRBJ1-2|.|TRBV3-1/TRBV3-2|.
TGTGCCAGCAGCCAAGATTCCCCAGGTATCACCTTC
CASSQDSPGITF
>TRBJ2-3|.|TRBV7-3|.
TGTGCCAGCAGCCCGACTAGTGTGGCAGATACGCAGTATTTT
CASSPTSVADTQYF
>TRBJ2-7|.|TRBV6-4|.
TGTGCCAGCAGTGACGTCCCCGGGTACGAGCAGTACTTC
CASSDVPGYEQYF
>TRBJ1-5|.|TRBV27|.
TGTGCCAGCAGTTTACAGGGGCAGCCCCAGCATTTT
CASSLQGQPQHF
>TRBJ2-7|.|TRBV9|TRBD1
TGTGCCAGCAGCCCCTGGACAGGCCCTGTCTACGAGCAGTACTTC
CASSPWTGPVYEQYF
>TRBJ2-7|.|TRBV2|TRBD2
TGTGCCAGCCTCGGGGGGGCCTACGAGCAGTACTTC
CASLGGAYEQYF
>TRBJ2-2|.|TRBV5-4|.
TGTGCCAGCAGCCCGGACTATTCGTCCGGGGAGCTGTTTTTT
CASSPDYSSGELFF
>TRBJ2-7|once|TRBV11-3|TRBD1
TGTGCCAGCAGCTTACCACGCGGACAGGGTAGAGGTCTGTACGAGCAGTACTTC
CASSLPRGQGRGLYEQYF
>TRBJ2-3|once|TRBV7-2|TRBD2
TGTGCCAGCAGCTATCGGACTAGCGGGAGCACAGATACGCAGTATTTT
CASSYRTSGSTDTQYF
>TRBJ1-5|once|TRBV30|.
TGTGCCTGGGAGGGAGGTCTCAATCAGCCCCAGCATTTT
CAWEGGLNQPQHF
>TRBJ2-7|.|TRBV5-1|.
TGCGCCAGCAGCCTTGAGAAGGAGCAGTACTTC
CASSLEKEQYF
>TRBJ2-2|few|TRBV19|.
TGTGCCAGTAGTATAGGGGCAGGGTGGGGCACCGGGGAGCTGTTTTTT
CASSIGAGWGTGELFF
>TRBJ1-6|.|TRBV18|.
TGTGCCAGCTCACCAGTTGTCCGGGACACAGTTTCACCCCTCCACTTT
CASSPVVRDTVSPLHF
>TRBJ1-6|.|TRBV4-1|TRBD1
TGCGCCAGCAGCCAAGGGGACAGGGTCGGTTCACCCCTCCACTTT
CASSQGDRVGSPLHF
>TRBJ2-5|.|TRBV2|TRBD2
TGTGCCAGCAGTTTCCGGCGGGAGGGCCGGAGGGAAGAGACCCAGTACTTC
CASSFRREGRREETQYF
>TRBJ1-2|.|TRBV11-2|TRBD1
TGTGCCAGCAGCAGCCTGTCCCGGGACAGGGTCGGCGGCTACACCTTC
CASSSLSRDRVGGYTF
>TRBJ2-5|.|TRBV25-1|.
TGTGCCAGCAGTTTAGGGCTACTTCGGGATAAGGCCCAGTACTTC
CASSLGLLRDKAQYF
>TRBJ2-3|once|TRBV2|.
TGTGCCAGCAGTGCGCTAGAAGATACGCAGTATTTT
CASSALEDTQYF
>TRBJ2-5|.|TRBV5-6|TRBD2
TGTGCCAGCAGCGCTGACGGACTAGCGGGGGGAAGGGAGACCCAGTACTTC
CASSADGLAGGRETQYF
>TRBJ2-7|.|TRBV2|.
TGTGCCGGGATGACAGGAAACTCCTACGAGCAGTACTTC
CAGMTGNSYEQYF
>TRBJ1-2|.|TRBV7-3|.
TGTGCCAGCAGCTTAAGGTTTGGGAGGGAGCAACCCCCTGGTACCTTCAACTATGGCTACACCTTC
CASSLRFGREQPPGTFNYGYTF
>TRBJ2-1|.|TRBV5-5|TRBD1
TGTGCCAGCAGCCCGCCGACAGGGGCGAGCTCCTACAATGAGCAGTTCTTC
CASSPPTGASSYNEQFF
>TRBJ2-7|.|TRBV6-5|.
TGTGCCAGCAGTATAGAGGCAGCTCGAGCCTACGAGCAGTACTTC
CASSIEAARAYEQYF
>TRBJ1-1|.|TRBV6-6|.
TGTGCCAGCAGTGCGGGTGGCGTATACACTGAAGCTTTCTTT
CASSAGGVYTEAFF
>TRBJ1-5|.|TRBV7-9|.
TGTGCCAGCAGCCCCGGCGGCGGGGACTTTCGGCCCCAGCATTTT
CASSPGGGDFRPQHF
>TRBJ2-5|.|TRBV6-1|TRBD1
TGTGCCAGCAGTGAATGGACAGGGAGCCTTTTCGAGACCCAGTACTTC
CASSEWTGSLFETQYF
>TRBJ1-5|.|TRBV7-8|TRBD1
TGTGCCAGCAGCCGAGCCGGGACAGGGATAATCAATCAGCCCCAGCATTTT
CASSRAGTGIINQPQHF
>TRBJ2-5|few|TRBV5-6|.
TGTGCCAGCAGCTTGGAATCAGGGGGGAAGACCCAGTACTTC
CASSLESGGKTQYF